This TCR beta chain derives from a study of blood T cell repertoires in COVID-19. The table lists this clone with a few counts. CDR1 and CDR2 from the germline V gene are SGHVS and FNYEAQ. This CDR3 comprises 15 residues. Between the trimmed V and J ends, which lost 3 bases and 5 bases, there was a span of 16 bases. The protocol was immunoSEQ multiplex PCR, while the TCRdb copy is restricted to in-frame clones and leaves out a portion. The table has approximately 210,000 clones, approximately 90% seen once. Sequenced material: peripheral blood. This sequence was found in a young man with acute or convalescent COVID-19. The rearrangement links TRBV7-6 to TRBJ2-5; D possibly corresponds to TRBD1 (6 bases). The DNA of the CDR3 is TGTGCCAGCAGCTTCTCTTGGGGGCCGGAGGAGACCCAGTACTTC. Encoded protein: CASSFSWGPEETQYF.